Listed below are T cell receptor beta chains from one sample, sequenced in a study of blood T cells in healthy people across ages. TCRdb re-analysed the 5' RACE reads in MiXCR, keeping a single row per CDR3 protein. Among more than 800,000 distinct CDR3 sequences, less than 35% were seen once, and the ten largest hold approximately 15%. The sequenced sample was blood. These receptors came from a woman of 80 years or more in good health. Each CDR3 is given with its conserved first and last residue. D genes are given only for firm matches. A clone size is listed for some rows: how often the clone was seen (once, few, many), or a class if it is expanded.

D gene	clone size	V gene	J gene	CDR3 DNA	CDR3 protein
NA	NA	TRBV12-3/TRBV12-4	TRBJ1-1	TGTGCCAGCAGTTTAATTAAGGGGGAGAACACTGAAGCTTTCTTT	CASSLIKGENTEAFF
NA	NA	TRBV4-3	TRBJ1-1	TGCGCCAGCAGCCAGGGCCCGGCCGGATTGAACACTGAAGCTTTCTTT	CASSQGPAGLNTEAFF
TRBD2	many	TRBV20-1	TRBJ2-1	TGCAGTGCAAGCACTAGCGGCAGCTCCTACAATGAGCAGTTCTTC	CSASTSGSSYNEQFF
NA	many	TRBV9	TRBJ1-1	TGTGCCAGCAGCGTAACGTCTTTTTCGGTCTCTGAAGCTTTCTTT	CASSVTSFSVSEAFF
NA	NA	TRBV7-2	TRBJ2-1	TGTGCCAGCAGCTTAAGGCCGGTCAGAAACAATGAGCAGTTCTTC	CASSLRPVRNNEQFF
TRBD1	NA	TRBV29-1	TRBJ2-5	TGCAGCGTTGCCCTGACAGGGGGACGCGTTGAGCAGTACTTC	CSVALTGGRVEQYF
NA	many	TRBV2	TRBJ2-7	TGTGCCAGCAGTCTATCTCCCGGGACCAGAGACGAGCAGTACTTC	CASSLSPGTRDEQYF
TRBD2	NA	TRBV24-1	TRBJ2-1	TGTGCCACCAGTGACCGGACTAGCGGGGGGTCTGATGAGCAGTTCTTC	CATSDRTSGGSDEQFF
TRBD1	many	TRBV6-2/TRBV6-3	TRBJ1-5	TGTGCCAGCAGTCGATGGACAGGAAGCAATCAGCCCCAGCATTTT	CASSRWTGSNQPQHF
NA	few	TRBV14	TRBJ2-7	TGTGCCAGCAGCCTACTGGGGAATTCCTACAATGAGCAGTACTTC	CASSLLGNSYNEQYF
NA	few	TRBV5-1	TRBJ2-5	TGCGCCAGCAGCTTTGGTGGGCAGTCTTTGGGGACCCAGTACTTC	CASSFGGQSLGTQYF
TRBD2	many	TRBV24-1	TRBJ2-1	TGTGCCACCAGTGGAGGACTAGCGGAGTCCTACAATGAGCAGTTCTTC	CATSGGLAESYNEQFF
TRBD1	few	TRBV28	TRBJ1-5	TGTGCCAGCAGTTTGACCGGGACAGGAGTAAGGCCCCAGCATTTT	CASSLTGTGVRPQHF
NA	many	TRBV2	TRBJ2-7	TGTGCCGGTAGCAGGGTATCCTACGAGCAGTACTTC	CAGSRVSYEQYF
NA	few	TRBV6-5	TRBJ2-1	TGTGCCAGCAGTTACAGAGGTTCAGGGTACCGGGAGCAGTTCTTC	CASSYRGSGYREQFF
NA	NA	TRBV6-5	TRBJ1-1	TGTGCCAGCACGGTACAGGGACGAGATTTCTTT	CASTVQGRDFF
TRBD1	many	TRBV6-5	TRBJ2-4	TGTGCCAGCAGTACAGGGGGGATAACCAAAAACATTCAGTACTTC	CASSTGGITKNIQYF
NA	many	TRBV5-1	TRBJ2-5	TGCGCCAGCAGCTTGGGTCCGTTGGAGACCCAGTACTTC	CASSLGPLETQYF
TRBD1	few	TRBV19	TRBJ2-4	TGTGCCAGTAGTATCCGGACAGGAATAGCCAAAAACATTCAGTACTTC	CASSIRTGIAKNIQYF
TRBD2	many	TRBV27	TRBJ2-5	TGTGCCAGCAGTGGGAGGGGTTTGATAGAAGAGACCCAGTACTTC	CASSGRGLIEETQYF
TRBD2	many	TRBV20-1	TRBJ2-5	TGCAGTGCTAGATCCAGGGCGGGGGGGCCTTTTGAAGAGACCCAGTACTTC	CSARSRAGGPFEETQYF
NA	few	TRBV6-5	TRBJ2-4	TGTGCCAGCAGGACCTCAGCCAACAACATTCAGTACTTC	CASRTSANNIQYF
TRBD2	many	TRBV3-1	TRBJ2-7	TGTGCCAGCAGCCTGACTAGCGGGAGTTACGAGCAGTACTTC	CASSLTSGSYEQYF
NA	NA	TRBV7-9	TRBJ1-1	TGTGCCAGCAGTGACGTACGGGGGGCCCCCTCTGAAGCTTTCTTT	CASSDVRGAPSEAFF
NA	few	TRBV6-2/TRBV6-3	TRBJ1-5	TGTGCCAGCAGGAGAGGGACCAATCAGCCCCAGCATTTT	CASRRGTNQPQHF
NA	many	TRBV20-1	TRBJ2-5	TGCAGTGCTAGATCACCGATCCGCCAAGAGACCCAGTACTTC	CSARSPIRQETQYF
TRBD1	NA	TRBV12-3/TRBV12-4	TRBJ2-3	TGTGCCAGCAGTAACCGGGACAGGGGCACAGATACGGAATATTTT	CASSNRDRGTDTEYF
NA	NA	TRBV6-6	TRBJ1-2	TGTGCCAGCAGTTACTCGCATCTCGGGGTTCCGGGCTACACCTTC	CASSYSHLGVPGYTF
NA	many	TRBV9	TRBJ2-1	TGTGCCAGCAGCGTAATAACAGGGTTGGGGAATGAGCAGTTCTTC	CASSVITGLGNEQFF
NA	NA	TRBV21-1	TRBJ1-5	TGTGCCAGCAGCAAAAGGACCAGGGAGAGCAATCAGCCCCAGCATTTT	CASSKRTRESNQPQHF
TRBD1	many	TRBV20-1	TRBJ1-2	TGCAGTGCTAGAGCCTCGGACAGGGTCAATGGCTACACCTTC	CSARASDRVNGYTF
NA	many	TRBV28	TRBJ2-5	TGTGTTACAGGGCATCAAGAGACCCAGTACTTC	CVTGHQETQYF
NA	NA	TRBV19	TRBJ1-1	TGTGCCAGTAGTATCCCACAGGGTTGGAACACTGAAGTTTTCTTT	CASSIPQGWNTEVFF
NA	few	TRBV7-2	TRBJ2-5	TGTGCCAGCAGCTTAGCGGGGACAAGCCCGGCCCAGTACTTC	CASSLAGTSPAQYF
NA	many	TRBV19	TRBJ1-2	TGTGCCAGTAGCCAAACCGGGACGGTCTATGGCTACACCTTC	CASSQTGTVYGYTF
NA	NA	TRBV24-1	TRBJ2-7	TGTGCCACCAGTGATGGGGGGTCATCCTACAATGAGCAGTACTTC	CATSDGGSSYNEQYF
TRBD1	few	TRBV6-5	TRBJ2-2	TGTGCCAGCAGTTACTCGAACAGGGGTTCCGGGGAGCTGTTTTTT	CASSYSNRGSGELFF
TRBD2	many	TRBV4-2	TRBJ2-1	TGTGCCAGCAGCCAAGCCGAGGCTAGCGGGGGGTTATACAATGAGCAGTTCTTC	CASSQAEASGGLYNEQFF
NA	many	TRBV29-1	TRBJ2-5	TGCAGCGTTGACGTGAACCAAGAGACCCAGTACTTC	CSVDVNQETQYF
TRBD1	NA	TRBV5-1	TRBJ1-1	TGCGCCAGCAGCTCGACAGGGGGCATTTTCACTGAAGCTTTCTTT	CASSSTGGIFTEAFF